This T cell receptor (beta chain) was identified in a study of T cells in Graves' hyperthyroidism and ophthalmopathy. On the study more broadly: Sampling of peripheral blood happened at initial diagnosis, prior to any treatment.

Trimming stripped 5 bases from V and 3 bases from J, with 9 bases between. The CDR3 runs to 13 residues. From germline, CDR1 is KGHDR and CDR2 SFDVKD. Patients with uncontrolled infections, other autoimmune diseases, pregnancy or lactation were excluded. Source material for PBMCs was about 10 ml fresh peripheral blood. This clonotype was seen a handful of times. Its antigen is undetermined. Amplification targeted TCR beta CDR3 regions from RNA transcripts. The HTBI primer set was used in a first-round RT-PCR of the TCR CDR3. MiXCR was run by TCRdb on the multiplex PCR reads, yielding one entry per CDR3 protein. This sample has 250,000 to 400,000 distinct CDR3 sequences; roughly 15% occur once, and the top ten carry around 32%. Study-wide results and limits: Separating ophthalmopathy from stable hyperthyroidism was achieved by a 13 V-J model.

The sequencing sample was made of blood. The TCR originated in a woman between 35 and 50 years old with Graves' ophthalmopathy. The V and J genes are TRBV24-1 and TRBJ1-2; possibly TRBD1 for D (5 bases). The chain's CDR3 is CATSAQGDYGYTF. The CDR3 bases are TGTGCCACCAGTGCCCAGGGCGACTATGGCTACACCTTC.